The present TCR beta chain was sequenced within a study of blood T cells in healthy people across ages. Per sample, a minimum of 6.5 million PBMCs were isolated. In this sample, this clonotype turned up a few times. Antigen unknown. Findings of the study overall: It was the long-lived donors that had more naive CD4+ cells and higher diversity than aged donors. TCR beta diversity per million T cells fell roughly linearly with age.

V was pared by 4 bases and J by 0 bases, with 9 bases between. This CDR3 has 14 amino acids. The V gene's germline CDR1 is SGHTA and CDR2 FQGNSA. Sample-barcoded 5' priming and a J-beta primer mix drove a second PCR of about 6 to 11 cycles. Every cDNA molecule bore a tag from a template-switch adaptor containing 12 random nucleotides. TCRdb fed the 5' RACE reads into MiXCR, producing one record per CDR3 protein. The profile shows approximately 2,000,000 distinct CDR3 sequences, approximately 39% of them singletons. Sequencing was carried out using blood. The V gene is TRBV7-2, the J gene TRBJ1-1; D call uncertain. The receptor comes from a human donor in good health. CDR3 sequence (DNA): TGTGCCAGCAGCTCTATTCAGATGAACACTGAAGCTTTCTTT. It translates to CASSSIQMNTEAFF.